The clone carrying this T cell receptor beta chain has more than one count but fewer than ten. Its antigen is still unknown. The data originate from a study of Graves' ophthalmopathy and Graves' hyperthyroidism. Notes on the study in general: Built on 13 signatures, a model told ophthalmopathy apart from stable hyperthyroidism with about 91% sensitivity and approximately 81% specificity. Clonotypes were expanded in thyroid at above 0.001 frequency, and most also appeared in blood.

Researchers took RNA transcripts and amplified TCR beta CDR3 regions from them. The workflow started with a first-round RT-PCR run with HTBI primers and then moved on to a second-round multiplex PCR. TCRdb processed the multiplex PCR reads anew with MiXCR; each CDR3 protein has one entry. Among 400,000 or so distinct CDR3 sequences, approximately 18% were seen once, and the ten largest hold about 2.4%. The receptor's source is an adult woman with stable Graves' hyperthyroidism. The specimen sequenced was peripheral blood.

The CDR3 loop is CASSQTANRANQPQHF. The CDR3 DNA reads as TGTGCCAGCAGCCAAACCGCTAACAGGGCAAATCAGCCCCAGCATTTT. V is TRBV3-1 and J is TRBJ1-5, with a tentative D call TRBD1 (6 bases). The V end lost 2 bases, the J end lost 4 bases, and 15 bases lay between the germline ends. Germline CDR1 LGHDT, CDR2 YNNKEL (reference sequence). This CDR3 spans 16 amino acids. The variable domain in full, completed from reference TRBV3-1 and TRBJ1-5, reads DTAVSQTPKYLVTQMGNDKSIKCEQNLGHDTMYWYKQDSKKFLKIMFSYNNKELIINETVPNRFSPKSPDKAHLNLHINSLELGDSAVYFCASSQTANRANQPQHFGDGTRLSIL.